Below are 20 T cell receptor beta chains sequenced from a single sample in a study of blood T cell repertoires in COVID-19. Repertoires were generated with immunoSEQ multiplex PCR, while TCRdb's copy carries only in-frame clones and drops some. The sample holds around 130,000 clones, 80% seen once. Sequences were obtained from peripheral blood. Source of these receptors: a man in his sixties with active or convalescent COVID-19.

The count of this clone is one. This chain joins TRBV30 and TRBJ1-6; 7 bases agree with TRBD1. This CDR3 contains 15 residues. J lost 4 bases, V lost 5 bases, and 8 bases had no gene match. CDR1 is GTSNPN, CDR2 SVGIG, per germline (reference sequence). The CDR3 bases are TGTGCCTGGTCGACAGGGAACCCTTATAATTCACCCCTCCACTTT. Amino acid sequence: CAWSTGNPYNSPLHF.

The gene calls are TRBV18 and TRBJ2-1; 8 bases agree with TRBD2. The V gene end was trimmed by 6 bases and the J gene end by 9 bases; junction bases not matched to a gene: 10. The CDR3 is 14 amino acids. The germline CDR1 and CDR2 sequences are KGHSH and LQKENI. DNA for the CDR3: TGTGCCAGCTCCGCCGGGACTAGGGCGGTTGAGCAGTTCTTC. Translating gives CASSAGTRAVEQFF. The variable domain in full, with the rest retrieved from reference TRBV18 and TRBJ2-1, is NAGVMQNPRHLVRRRGQEARLRCSPMKGHSHVYWYRQLPEEGLKFMVYLQKENIIDESGMPKERFSAEFPKEGPSILRIQQVVRGDSAAYFCASSAGTRAVEQFFGPGTRLTVL.

V gene TRBV18 combines with J gene TRBJ2-5, with 7 bases that match TRBD1. V shed 2 bases and J 2 bases; nucleotides not matched to a gene: 2. Germline V gives CDR1 KGHSH, CDR2 LQKENI. This CDR3 has 14 residues. The chain's CDR3 is CASSPGTAQETQYF. DNA of the CDR3: TGTGCCAGCTCACCAGGGACAGCGCAAGAGACCCAGTACTTC.

The genes are TRBV27 and TRBJ2-6, with a tentative D call TRBD1 (6 bases). Germline V CDR1 and CDR2: MNHEY, SMNVEV (reference sequence). This CDR3 spans 17 amino acids. V was trimmed by 2 bases and J by 0 bases, leaving 11 bases between them. The CDR3 DNA follows: TGTGCCAGCAGTTTAAATAGGGGGATCTCTGGGGCCAACGTCCTGACTTTC. Protein product: CASSLNRGISGANVLTF.

The V and J genes are TRBV3-1 (or the pseudogene TRBV3-2) and TRBJ1-5, with a weak D call TRBD1 (6 bases). This CDR3 region has 17 residues. V was cut by 1 base and J by 0 bases, with 13 bases left in between. Germline CDR1 and CDR2: LGHDT and YNNKEL (reference sequence). In DNA form, the CDR3 reads TGTGCCAGCAGCCAAGTATCAACAGGGCATAGCAATCAGCCCCAGCATTTT. This sequence encodes CASSQVSTGHSNQPQHF.

CDR3 sequence reads: CASRETGGTEQFF. CDR3 sequence (DNA): TGTGCCAGCAGGGAGACAGGGGGCACTGAGCAGTTCTTC. This sequence joins TRBV25-1 and TRBJ2-1, with 10 bases lining up with TRBD1. Germline-derived CDR1 and CDR2 are MGHDK and SYGVNS. CDR3 length: 13 residues. V lost 6 bases and J lost 9; bases outside the gene matches: 5. Complete variable domain (other parts from reference TRBV25-1 and TRBJ2-1): EADIYQTPRYLVIGTGKKITLECSQTMGHDKMYWYQQDPGMELHLIHYSYGVNSTEKGDLSSESTVSRIRTEHFPLTLESARPSHTSQYLCASRETGGTEQFFGPGTRLTVL.

This rearrangement joins TRBV18 to TRBJ1-1, with TRBD1 matching 9 bases. The CDR3 covers 15 residues. Germline V gives CDR1 KGHSH, CDR2 LQKENI. The V segment lost 2 bases and the J segment 4 bases; nucleotides outside the gene matches: 5. CDR3: CASSPTGQGVTEAFF. In nucleotides, the CDR3 is TGTGCCAGCTCACCAACGGGACAGGGTGTCACTGAAGCTTTCTTT.

The V call is TRBV29-1, the J call TRBJ2-2, with D tentatively TRBD1 (5 bases). V was shortened by 7 bases and J by 3 bases, with 15 bases between the two germline ends. This CDR3 comprises 14 residues. Germline V gene sequence: CDR1 SQVTM, CDR2 ANQGSEA. CDR3 DNA: TGCAGCGGCCGGACAAGCGTGGACACCGGGGAGCTGTTTTTT. Translation: CSGRTSVDTGELFF.

The chain links TRBV6-5 to TRBJ1-2; 7 bases are a match to TRBD1. Germline CDR1 MNHEY, CDR2 SVGAGI. The CDR3 loop spans 13 amino acids. With V trimmed by 6 bases and J by 7 bases, 8 bases remained unmatched. CDR3 bases: TGTGCCAGCAGCCAGACAGGGATAGGTGGCTACACCTTC. The encoded protein is CASSQTGIGGYTF.

The table lists this clone with a few counts. Here the CDR3 reads CAEGGRFHYGYTF. The CDR3 nucleotides are TGTGCCGAGGGGGGGCGTTTCCACTATGGCTACACCTTC. The chain is built from TRBV9 and TRBJ1-2; a possible D gene is TRBD1 (6 bases). V lost 10 bases and J 3 bases, leaving 16 bases between the germline ends. There are 13 residues in the CDR3. Germline CDR1 and CDR2: SGDLS and YYNGEE.

This sequence joins TRBV3-1 (or the pseudogene TRBV3-2) and TRBJ1-1; TRBD1 might be the D (5 bases). The CDR3 length is 18 residues. Per the germline V gene, CDR1 is LGHDT and CDR2 is YNNKEL (reference sequence). V was pared by 4 bases and J by 3 bases, with 24 bases between. CDR3 sequence: CASSLIAAGRIRDTEAFF. In DNA form, the CDR3 reads TGTGCCAGCAGCCTAATAGCGGCAGGGCGTATTAGGGACACTGAAGCTTTCTTT.

V usage is TRBV4-3 and J usage is TRBJ2-1; tentative D call: TRBD2 (5 bases). V was shortened by 4 bases and J by 6 bases, with 19 bases between the two germline ends. Germline V gene data show CDR1 as LGHNA and CDR2 as YSLEER. This CDR3 has 16 amino acids. The CDR3 DNA reads TGCGCCAGCAGCCGGGCCGTCCAGCGTACTAGCAATGAGCAGTTCTTC. Protein product: CASSRAVQRTSNEQFF.

In this sample, this clone turned up a few times. The chain recombines TRBV2 with TRBJ2-6, with D perhaps TRBD2 (5 bases). Germline V gene lookup returns CDR1 SNHLY and CDR2 FYNNEI. CDR3 length: 14 residues. The ends were cut back, 6 bases at V and 0 bases at J, with 6 bases in the middle. The DNA for the CDR3 is TGTGCCAGCAGGGGGAGCTCTGGGGCCAACGTCCTGACTTTC. It codes for CASRGSSGANVLTF.

The chain recombines TRBV6-6 with TRBJ1-5; TRBD1 agrees at 8 bases. Per germline, CDR1 MNHNY and CDR2 SVGAGI (reference sequence). This CDR3 comprises 14 residues. J lost 6 bases, V lost 7 bases, and 8 bases had no gene match. CDR3 sequence (DNA): TGTGCCAGCACCACAGGGGGGGGAACTCAGCCCCAGCATTTT. Amino acids: CASTTGGGTQPQHF.

The genes are TRBV7-9 and TRBJ2-7; D may be TRBD1 (7 bases). CDR3 length: 13 amino acids. Trimming removed 2 bases from V and 6 bases from J, with 11 bases in between. CDR1 is SEHNR, CDR2 FQNEAQ, per germline (reference sequence). CDR3: CASSLRQGGEQYF. CDR3 in DNA: TGTGCCAGCAGCTTAAGACAGGGAGGCGAGCAGTACTTC.

J is TRBJ2-1 and V is TRBV28, with 13 bases that match TRBD2. In germline, CDR1 is MDHEN, CDR2 SYDVKM. The CDR3 is 14 amino acids. The V and J ends lost 3 bases and 7 bases, in that order; junction bases with no gene match: 0. CDR3 loop: CASSLTSGRNEQFF. The CDR3 DNA sequence: TGTGCCAGCAGTTTGACTAGCGGGAGGAATGAGCAGTTCTTC.

This chain uses TRBV7-2 with TRBJ2-7, with D possibly TRBD1 on 6 matching bases. Trimming took off 1 base at V and 2 bases at J, with 9 bases between the two ends. CDR1 and CDR2 from the germline V gene are SGHTA and FQGNSA. The CDR3 has 14 amino acids. DNA of the CDR3: TGTGCCAGCAGCTTAGTCCCAGGGGCCTACGAGCAGTACTTC. Translating it yields CASSLVPGAYEQYF.

This rearrangement joins TRBV19 to TRBJ2-7, with 10 bases fitting TRBD2. J lost 6 bases, V lost 10 bases, and 12 bases had no gene match. Germline-derived CDR1 and CDR2 are LNHDA and SQIVND (reference sequence). The CDR3 length is 14 residues. Written as DNA, the CDR3 is TGTGCCACCCGGACTAGCGGCCTCCTTGGCGAGCAGTACTTC. This codes for CATRTSGLLGEQYF.

The V call is TRBV5-5, the J call TRBJ2-1; D gene unclear. The V gene lost 0 bases and the J gene lost 10 bases, with 11 bases spanning the gap. Germline CDR1 is SGHKS and CDR2 is YYEKEE (reference sequence). The CDR3 runs to 13 residues. The CDR3: CASSLGSVSEQFF. The CDR3 nucleotides read TGTGCCAGCAGCTTGGGATCTGTGAGCGAGCAGTTCTTC.

The chain combines TRBV7-9 with TRBJ2-2; no clear D. The CDR3 is made up of 16 amino acids. Trimming removed 3 bases from V and 0 bases from J, with 11 bases in between. In germline, CDR1 is SEHNR, CDR2 FQNEAQ (reference sequence). In DNA, the CDR3 is TGTGCCAGCAGCTTGCTCGACAAGACGAACACCGGGGAGCTGTTTTTT. Protein product: CASSLLDKTNTGELFF.